This T cell receptor (beta chain) appears in the sequencing data of a study of T cell clonotyping in hematopoietic cell transplantation. Sequencing was performed with immunoSEQ multiplex PCR; in TCRdb, only in-frame clones are kept and a portion is missing. Seen here are around 6,000 clones, about 32% observed once, and the top ten hold 15% to 20%. V was cut by 3 bases and J by 8 bases, with 16 bases left in between. Germline V CDR1 and CDR2: GTSNPN, SVGIG (reference sequence). The CDR3 contains 13 residues. This chain uses TRBV30 with TRBJ1-2, with a possible D match to TRBD1 (5 bases). Sequenced here: peripheral blood mononuclear cells, sampled 30 days after allogeneic stem cell transplant. This sequence originates from a female patient aged 50-65 years who had an allogeneic stem cell transplant from an unrelated donor, so the T cells may come from the graft donor. Some clones in this sample may be carry-over from other donors' samples. The CDR3 loop is CAWRRGPGMGYTF. The CDR3 DNA follows: TGTGCCTGGAGGAGGGGACCAGGGATGGGCTACACCTTC. The whole variable domain, remainder taken from reference TRBV30 and TRBJ1-2, is SQTIHQWPATLVQPVGSPLSLECTVEGTSNPNLYWYRQAAGRGLQLLFYSVGIGQISSEVPQNLSASRPQDRQFILSSKKLLLSDSGFYLCAWRRGPGMGYTFGSGTRLTVV.